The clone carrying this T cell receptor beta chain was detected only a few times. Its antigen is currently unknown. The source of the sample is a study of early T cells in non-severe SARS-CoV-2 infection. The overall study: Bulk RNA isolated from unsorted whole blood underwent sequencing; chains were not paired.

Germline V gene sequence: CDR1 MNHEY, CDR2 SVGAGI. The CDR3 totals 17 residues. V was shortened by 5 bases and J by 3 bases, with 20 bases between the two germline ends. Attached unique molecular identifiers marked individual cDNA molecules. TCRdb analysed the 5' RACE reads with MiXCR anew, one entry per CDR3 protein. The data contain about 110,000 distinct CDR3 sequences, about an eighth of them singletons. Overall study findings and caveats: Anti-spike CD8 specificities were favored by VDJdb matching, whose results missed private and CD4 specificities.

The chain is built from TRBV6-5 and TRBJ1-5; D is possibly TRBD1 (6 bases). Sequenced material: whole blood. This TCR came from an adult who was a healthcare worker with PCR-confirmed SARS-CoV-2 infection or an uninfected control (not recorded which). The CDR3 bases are TGTGCCAGCAGTCACGCTAGGGGCAGGGGCGACAATCAGCCCCAGCATTTT. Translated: CASSHARGRGDNQPQHF.